The present TCR beta chain was sequenced within a study of CD8+CD57+ T cells in acquired aplastic anemia. About the research overall: DNA from sorted CD4+ and CD8+ cells averaged around 3.5 ug.

J lost 16 bases, V lost 3 bases, and 2 bases had no gene match. From germline, CDR1 is PRHDT and CDR2 FYEKMQ (reference sequence). The CDR3 is made up of 11 amino acids. It was genomic DNA that served as the template for profiling TCR beta VDJ and CDR3. TCRdb independently ran MiXCR on the reads; one entry per CDR3 protein. The sample includes 150,000 to 200,000 distinct CDR3 sequences, 50% to 75% of them seen just once. The sequenced sample was sorted CD4+, CD8+, or CD8+CD57+ T cells (not recorded which) from PBMCs. This receptor was taken from a human donor with severe aplastic anemia or a healthy control (not recorded which). V gene TRBV13 combines with J gene TRBJ1-6; 8 nucleotides agree with TRBD1. The CDR3 spells CASSFGQGLHF. The CDR3 DNA sequence: TGTGCCAGCAGCTTCGGACAGGGACTCCACTTT. The full variable domain, its missing parts supplied by reference TRBV13 and TRBJ1-6, is AAGVIQSPRHLIKEKRETATLKCYPIPRHDTVYWYQQGPGQDPQFLISFYEKMQSDKGSIPDRFSAQQFSDYHSELNMSSLELGDSALYFCASSFGQGLHFGNGTRLTVT.